The T cell receptor (beta chain) described here comes from a study of spatial heterogeneity in lung cancer. Study in general: The follow-up PBMC samples were sequenced whenever they were available. The median time to follow-up was around 24 months after resection. More beta-chain than alpha-chain sequences were consistently detected.

This clonotype was detected ten times or more. What it binds is not known. V lost 6 bases to trimming and J lost 4 bases; unmatched junction nucleotides: 9. Germline CDR1 LGHNT, CDR2 FRNRAP. CDR3 length: 16 residues. Unique molecular identifiers tagged every individual TCR cDNA molecule. Via MiXCR, TCRdb re-called the 5' RACE reads, giving one row per CDR3 protein. The data contain more than 25,000 distinct CDR3 sequences, 4.5% to 7.5% of them seen just once; the ten biggest clones take up around 20%. Study results and caveats: Blood contained ubiquitous expanded tumor TCRs more at resection than at follow-up.

Specified time point: blood at routine non-recurrence follow-up after resection. Researchers sequenced whole RNA taken from tumor, nontumor lung or frozen PBMC without sorting. This chain links TRBV12-5 with TRBJ2-1; the match to TRBD2 covers 10 bases. Sequencing used PBMCs, obtained at follow-up. The receptor's source is a male donor with early-stage non-small cell lung cancer. The CDR3: CASGLPSGGAYNEQFF. The CDR3 bases are TGTGCTAGTGGCCTTCCGAGCGGGGGGGCTTACAATGAGCAGTTCTTC.